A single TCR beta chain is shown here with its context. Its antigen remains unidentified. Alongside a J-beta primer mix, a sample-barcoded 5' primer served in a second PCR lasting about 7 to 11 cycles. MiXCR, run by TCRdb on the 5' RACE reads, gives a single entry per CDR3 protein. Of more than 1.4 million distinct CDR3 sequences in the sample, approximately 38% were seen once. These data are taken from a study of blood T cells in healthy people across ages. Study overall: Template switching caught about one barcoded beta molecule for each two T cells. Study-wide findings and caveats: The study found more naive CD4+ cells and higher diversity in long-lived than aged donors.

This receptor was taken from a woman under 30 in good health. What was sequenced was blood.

In DNA, the CDR3 is TGTGCCAGCAGCCAAGTTGTTGCGGGAGGCGCTCCTGGGGCCAACGTCCTGACTTTC. Protein: CASSQVVAGGAPGANVLTF. V is TRBV4-2 and J is TRBJ2-6; 8 positions match TRBD2. Germline-derived CDR1 and CDR2 are LGHNA and YNFKEQ. V was pared by 1 base and J by 2 bases, with 10 bases of the junction left unmatched. This CDR3 is 19 amino acids long.